This section outlines one T cell receptor (beta chain) sequence together with its context. The target antigen is unknown. These data originate in a study of T-cell memory formation after mild COVID-19. J was trimmed by 6 bases and V by 7 bases; bases with no gene match: 16. The germline gives CDR1 SQVTM, CDR2 ANQGSEA. CDR3 length equals 15 residues. General study results and limits: Within pre-infection memory, some responding clones were found, suggesting cross-reactive memory joined. Clones that contracted clustered mainly in CM and EM if CD4+ and in EMRA if CD8+.

TCRdb re-called the 5' RACE reads with MiXCR, one entry per CDR3 protein. The sample gives more than 150,000 distinct CDR3 sequences, roughly 23% of which show up once; 23% is in the top ten. The source material was PBMCs or a T cell subset sorted from them (not recorded which). The clonotype originates from an adult woman who had mild COVID-19 (a few samples of this study predate the infection). Cell type and time point are not known. V gene TRBV29-1 combines with J gene TRBJ1-2, with 8 bases that match TRBD1. The CDR3 nucleotides read TGCAGCGACCTATACTATGGACAGGGAGGTGATGGCTACACCTTC. Amino acid sequence: CSDLYYGQGGDGYTF.